The T cell receptor beta chain described here comes from a study of metastatic and nonmetastatic thyroid tumors. Study at large: From malignant and benign thyroid patients, repertoires in blood and in tumor or nodule tissue were compared. Points from the study as a whole: Benign nodules reportedly had significantly lower TCR beta diversity than malignant thyroid tumors in blood and tumor.

Authors' data handling: Across clinicopathological groups, CDR3 differences served as the basis for building a distant-metastasis classifier for papillary thyroid cancer. TCRdb reanalyzed the PCR reads with MiXCR. TCRdb's processing, not the authors' own work, is the source of the V and J calls. The sample records about 34,000 clones, more than 15% being singletons. In germline, CDR1 is MNHNS, CDR2 SASEGT. This CDR3 is 12 amino acids long. Every patient was untreated before thyroid surgery. At least ten counts were recorded for this clone. Its specificity is unknown. The junction does not match germline at one end; this may be a read error. Other DNA sequences in this specimen translate into the identical CDR3.

What was sequenced was blood. The receptor's source is a female donor with papillary thyroid cancer or a benign thyroid nodule (not recorded which). Some clones in this sample may be carry-over from other donors' samples. The chain combines TRBV6-1 with TRBJ2-7, with D tentatively TRBD1 (5 bases). Here the CDR3 reads CASSKGLYEQYF. CDR3 bases: TGTGCTAGCAGTAAGGGGCTCTACGAGCAGTACTTC.